A selection of T cell receptor beta chains follows, all from one sample in a study of cytomegalovirus exposure and HLA in healthy donors. Libraries were prepared by immunoSEQ multiplex PCR; TCRdb keeps only in-frame clonotypes and omits some of them. The sample contains around 50,000 clones, 80% to 95% of which appear only once. The sequenced sample was PBMCs. These receptors were obtained from a woman under 30 in good health and CMV-seronegative. Both conserved end residues are part of each CDR3.

>TRBV27|TRBJ1-4
CASSLFARVRSEKLFF
>TRBV6-4|TRBJ1-2
CASSDYGGQCGYTF
>TRBV6-5|TRBJ1-2
CASQGRGGRGYGYTF
>TRBV6-1|TRBJ1-2
CASSVNRVVVNGYTF
>TRBV9|TRBJ2-3
CASSLATTGPTDTQYF
>TRBV19|TRBJ2-7
CASSSNPTLAIYEQYF
>TRBV9|TRBJ2-5
CASSVGPLQETQYF
>TRBV5-5|TRBJ2-5
CASSFVTAGGYETQYF
>TRBV29-1|TRBJ2-1
CSVEEPGRGLPYNEQFF
>TRBV7-9|TRBJ1-1
CASSLVNRAGAFF
>TRBV2|TRBJ2-7
CASSDRRANEQYF
>TRBV7-6|TRBJ2-5
CASSPLYFDQETQYF
>TRBV11-3|TRBJ1-4
CASSLFATNEKLFF
>TRBV19|TRBJ1-5
CASSATGTGGNQPQHF
>TRBV2|TRBJ1-1
CASIKFGGNTEAFF
>TRBV7-2|TRBJ2-1
CASSLESGIYNEQFF
>TRBV9|TRBJ2-6
CASSEGGGANVLTF
>TRBV9|TRBJ2-1
CASSVQAGGLLNEQFF
>TRBV7-8|TRBJ2-1
CASRMGRTTRLAGSQFF
>TRBV10-1|TRBJ1-2
CASSESTLSGNYYGYTF
>TRBV5-5|TRBJ2-7
CASSQAVTGAVYEQYF
>TRBV6-5|TRBJ1-1
CASSYSSIPGGSFF
>TRBV7-6|TRBJ2-5
CASSWTSRETQYF